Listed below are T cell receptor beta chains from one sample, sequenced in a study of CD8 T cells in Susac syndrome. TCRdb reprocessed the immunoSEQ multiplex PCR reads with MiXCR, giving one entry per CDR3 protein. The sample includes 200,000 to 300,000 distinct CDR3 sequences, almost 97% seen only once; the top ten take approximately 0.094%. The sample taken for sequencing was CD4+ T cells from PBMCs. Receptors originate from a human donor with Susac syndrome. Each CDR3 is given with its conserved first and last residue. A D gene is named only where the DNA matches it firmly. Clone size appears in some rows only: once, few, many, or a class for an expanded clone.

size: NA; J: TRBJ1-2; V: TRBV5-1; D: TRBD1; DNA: TGCGCCAGCAGCTTGGCCCGGACAGGAGACTATGGCTACACCTTC; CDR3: CASSLARTGDYGYTF
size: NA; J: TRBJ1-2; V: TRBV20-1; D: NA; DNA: TGCAGTGCTAGACCGGGGGGGGCCCGATTTGGAGGCTACACCTTC; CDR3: CSARPGGARFGGYTF
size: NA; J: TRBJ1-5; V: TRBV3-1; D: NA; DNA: TGTGCCAGCAGCCAAGATGGGGCCGGTCGTCAGCCCCAGCATTTT; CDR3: CASSQDGAGRQPQHF
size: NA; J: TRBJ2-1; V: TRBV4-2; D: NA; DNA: TGTGCCAGCAGCCAAGACCCGGGACTCACCAATGAGCAGTTCTTC; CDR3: CASSQDPGLTNEQFF
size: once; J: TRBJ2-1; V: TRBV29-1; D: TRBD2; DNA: TGCAGCGTTGAGAGAACTAGCGGTAATTCATACAATGAGCAGTTCTTC; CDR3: CSVERTSGNSYNEQFF
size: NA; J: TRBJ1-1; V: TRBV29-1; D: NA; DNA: TGCAGCGTTGTTCAGTCTGAAGCTTTCTTT; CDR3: CSVVQSEAFF
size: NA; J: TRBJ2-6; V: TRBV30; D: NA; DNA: TGTGCCTGGAGTGGTGGGGCCAACGTCCTGACTTTC; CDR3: CAWSGGANVLTF
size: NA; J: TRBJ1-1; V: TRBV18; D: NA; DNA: TGTGCCAGCTCACCCCCCGGGACAACCCTCACTGGAGCTTTCTTT; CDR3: CASSPPGTTLTGAFF
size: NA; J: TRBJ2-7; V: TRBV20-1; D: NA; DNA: TGCAGTGCTAGCGGTCACGAGCAGTACTTC; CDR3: CSASGHEQYF
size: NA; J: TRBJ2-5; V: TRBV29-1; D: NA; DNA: TGCAGCGTTGAGTCAGGGGTGGAGACCCAGTACTTC; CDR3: CSVESGVETQYF
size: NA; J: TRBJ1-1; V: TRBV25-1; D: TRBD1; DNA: TGTGCCAGCACTTCGGACAGGGGTATGTACACTGAAGCTTTCTTT; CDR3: CASTSDRGMYTEAFF
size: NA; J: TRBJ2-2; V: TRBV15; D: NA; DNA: TGTGCCACCAGCCCCATACGGGGCACCGGGGAGCTGTTTTTT; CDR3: CATSPIRGTGELFF
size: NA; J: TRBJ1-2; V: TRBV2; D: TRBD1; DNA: TGTGCCAGCGTGGGACAGTCTATTTATGGCTACACCTTC; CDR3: CASVGQSIYGYTF
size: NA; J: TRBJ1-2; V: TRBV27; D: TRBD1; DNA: TGTGCCAGCAGTTATCGACAGGGTAACGGCTACACCTTC; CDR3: CASSYRQGNGYTF
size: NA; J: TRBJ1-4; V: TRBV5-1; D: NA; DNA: TGCGCCAGCAGCTTGGAAGGCCTAGGGGATGAAAAACTGTTTTTT; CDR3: CASSLEGLGDEKLFF
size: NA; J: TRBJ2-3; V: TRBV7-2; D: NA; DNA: TGTGCCAGCAGCTTAGGCTACGGGACTCCCAACACAGATACGCAGTATTTT; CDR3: CASSLGYGTPNTDTQYF
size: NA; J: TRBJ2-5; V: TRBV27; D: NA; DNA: TGTGCCAGCAGTTTTTTTGGGCAGGGAAAGGTTGAGACCCAGTACTTC; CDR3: CASSFFGQGKVETQYF
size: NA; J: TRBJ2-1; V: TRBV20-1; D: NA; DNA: TGCAGTGCTAGAGAAGAGGCGTACAATGAGCAGTTCTTC; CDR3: CSAREEAYNEQFF
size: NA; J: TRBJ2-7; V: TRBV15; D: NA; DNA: TGTGCCACCGCGCCAGCGGCATCCATCGGCGAGCAGTACTTC; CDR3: CATAPAASIGEQYF
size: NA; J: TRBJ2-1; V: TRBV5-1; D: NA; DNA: TGCGCCAGCAGCTTGAGGGCAACGGACAATGAGCAGTTCTTC; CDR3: CASSLRATDNEQFF
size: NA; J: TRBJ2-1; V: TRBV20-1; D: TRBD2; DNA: TGCAGTGCTAGAACTGGACTAGCGGGATCCAATGAGCAGTTCTTC; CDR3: CSARTGLAGSNEQFF
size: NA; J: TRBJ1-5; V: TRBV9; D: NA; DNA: TGTGCCAGCAGCCAGACCCCAGAAGGGAGCAATCAGCCCCAGCATTTT; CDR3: CASSQTPEGSNQPQHF
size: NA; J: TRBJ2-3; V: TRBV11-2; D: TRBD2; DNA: TGTGCCAGCAGCCAGACTAGCGGGAGGGGGAGTGTAGATACGCAGTATTTT; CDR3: CASSQTSGRGSVDTQYF
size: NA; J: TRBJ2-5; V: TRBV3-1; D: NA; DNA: TGTGCCAGCAGCCCCCTTTCGCGGGAGACCCAGTACTTC; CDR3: CASSPLSRETQYF
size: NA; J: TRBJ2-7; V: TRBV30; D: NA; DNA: TGTGCCTGGCATCTCTGGGGGCAAGACTACGAGCAGTACTTC; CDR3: CAWHLWGQDYEQYF
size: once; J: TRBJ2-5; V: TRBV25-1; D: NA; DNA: TGTGCCAGCAGTGAATATTTCCAAGAGACCCAGTACTTC; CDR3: CASSEYFQETQYF
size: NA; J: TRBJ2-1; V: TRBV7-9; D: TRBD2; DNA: TGTGCCAGCAGCTTATTAGCGGGGGATTTTGGGCAGTTCTTC; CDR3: CASSLLAGDFGQFF
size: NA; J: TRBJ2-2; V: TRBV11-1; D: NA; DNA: TGTGCCAGCAGCTTAGGGGGGACCGGGGAGCTGTTTTTT; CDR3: CASSLGGTGELFF
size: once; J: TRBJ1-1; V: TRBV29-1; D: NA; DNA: TGCAGCAATTACCTGGTTGATAACACTGAAGCTTTCTTT; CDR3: CSNYLVDNTEAFF
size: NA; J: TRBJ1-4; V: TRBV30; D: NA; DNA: TGTGCCTGGAGCGGTCCGAGCCTGTTTTTT; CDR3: CAWSGPSLFF
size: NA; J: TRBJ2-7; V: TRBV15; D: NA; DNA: TGTGCCACCAGCCCCCGAGGGGCCCCTACCTACGAGCAGTACTTC; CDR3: CATSPRGAPTYEQYF
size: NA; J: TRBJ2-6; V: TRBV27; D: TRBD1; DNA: TGTGCCAGCAGTTTCCTTGGGACAGGGATTCCTGGGGCCAACGTCCTGACTTTC; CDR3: CASSFLGTGIPGANVLTF
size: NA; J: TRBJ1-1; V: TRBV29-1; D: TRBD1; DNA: TGCAGCGGACAGGGGAACACTGAAGCTTTCTTT; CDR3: CSGQGNTEAFF
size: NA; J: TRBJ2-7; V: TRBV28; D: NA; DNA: TGTGCCAGCACCCGGAGTGGCTACGAGCAGTACTTC; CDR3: CASTRSGYEQYF
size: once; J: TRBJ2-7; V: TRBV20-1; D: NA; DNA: TGCAGTGCTCCCCGGGGTGGGGGAGGAGGCGAGCAGTACTTC; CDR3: CSAPRGGGGGEQYF
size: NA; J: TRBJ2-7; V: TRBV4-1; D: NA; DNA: TGCGCCAGCAGCCAAGGGGAGAGATTCTCGAGCTCCTACGAGCAGTACTTC; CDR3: CASSQGERFSSSYEQYF
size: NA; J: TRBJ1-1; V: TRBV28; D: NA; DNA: TGTGCCAGCAGGATCCTCCTAGGCACTGAAGCTTTCTTT; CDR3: CASRILLGTEAFF
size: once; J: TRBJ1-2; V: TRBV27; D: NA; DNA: TGTGCCAGCAGGGGACGACAGGTCTATGGCTACACCTTC; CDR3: CASRGRQVYGYTF
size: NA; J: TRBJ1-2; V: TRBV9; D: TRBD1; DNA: TGTGCCAGCAGCGTTGGGACAGGGGGGTATGGCTACACCTTC; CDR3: CASSVGTGGYGYTF
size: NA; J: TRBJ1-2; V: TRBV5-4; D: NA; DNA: TGTGCCAGCAGCCACAACGCGGGCCGCTATGGCTACACCTTC; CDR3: CASSHNAGRYGYTF
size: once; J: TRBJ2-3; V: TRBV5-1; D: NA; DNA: TGCGCCAGCAGCTTGGTTTGGGCCACAGATACGCAGTATTTT; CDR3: CASSLVWATDTQYF
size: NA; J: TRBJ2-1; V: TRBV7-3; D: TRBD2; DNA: TGTGCCAGCAGCTTATCTTCGGGACTAGTCTACAATGAGCAGTTCTTC; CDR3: CASSLSSGLVYNEQFF
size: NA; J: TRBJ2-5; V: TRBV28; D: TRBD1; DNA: TGTGCCAGCAGTGCTTACAGGGACAGGGAGACCCAGTACTTC; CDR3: CASSAYRDRETQYF
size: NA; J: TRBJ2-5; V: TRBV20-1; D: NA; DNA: TGCAGTGCTCCCCGCGGTAGAGGGGAGACCCAGTACTTC; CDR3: CSAPRGRGETQYF
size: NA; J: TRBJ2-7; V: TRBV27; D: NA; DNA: TGTGCCAGCAGCCCCAGGGGATTCTCCTACGAGCAGTACTTC; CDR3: CASSPRGFSYEQYF
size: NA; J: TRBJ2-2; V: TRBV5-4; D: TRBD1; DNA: TGTGCCAGCAGCCGACGTACAGGGGGCGAGGACACCGGGGAGCTGTTTTTT; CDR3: CASSRRTGGEDTGELFF
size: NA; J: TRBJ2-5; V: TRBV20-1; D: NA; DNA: TGCAGTGCTAGCCGGGGGTACCAAGAGACCCAGTACTTC; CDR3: CSASRGYQETQYF
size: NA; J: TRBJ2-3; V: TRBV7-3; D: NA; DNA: TGTGCCAGCAGCTCGACCGCCACAGATACGCAGTATTTT; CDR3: CASSSTATDTQYF
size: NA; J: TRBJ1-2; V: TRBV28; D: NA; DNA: TGTGCCAGCAGTTACCAGGATGGCTACACCTTC; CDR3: CASSYQDGYTF
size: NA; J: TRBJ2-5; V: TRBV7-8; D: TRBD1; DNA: TGTGCCAGCAGCCGGGACAGGCTTCGAGAGACCCAGTACTTC; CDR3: CASSRDRLRETQYF
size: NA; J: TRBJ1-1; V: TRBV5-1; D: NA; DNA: TGCGCCAGCAGCTTGGGGGTTTCGAGAAACACTGAAGCTTTCTTT; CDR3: CASSLGVSRNTEAFF
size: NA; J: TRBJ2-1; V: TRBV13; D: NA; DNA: TGTGCCAGCAGCTTAAAGGCAGGCAATGAGCAGTTCTTC; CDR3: CASSLKAGNEQFF
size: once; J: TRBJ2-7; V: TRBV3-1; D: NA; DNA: TGTGCCAGCAGCCTGGGACCCTCACTCGAGCAGTACTTC; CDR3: CASSLGPSLEQYF
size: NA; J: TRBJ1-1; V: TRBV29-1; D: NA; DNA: TGCAGCGTCACGTACGGAATGAACACTGAAGCTTTCTTT; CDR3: CSVTYGMNTEAFF
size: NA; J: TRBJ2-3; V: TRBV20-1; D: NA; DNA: TGCAGTGCTAGTCCGGGAACAGATACGCAGTATTTT; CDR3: CSASPGTDTQYF
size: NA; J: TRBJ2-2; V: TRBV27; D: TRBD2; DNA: TGTGCCAGCAGCCCCCGGCTAGCGGAGATCACCGGGGAGCTGTTTTTT; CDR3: CASSPRLAEITGELFF
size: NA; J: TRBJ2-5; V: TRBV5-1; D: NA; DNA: TGCGCCAGCAGCTTGGCCCCGACAGATCAAGAGACCCAGTACTTC; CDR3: CASSLAPTDQETQYF